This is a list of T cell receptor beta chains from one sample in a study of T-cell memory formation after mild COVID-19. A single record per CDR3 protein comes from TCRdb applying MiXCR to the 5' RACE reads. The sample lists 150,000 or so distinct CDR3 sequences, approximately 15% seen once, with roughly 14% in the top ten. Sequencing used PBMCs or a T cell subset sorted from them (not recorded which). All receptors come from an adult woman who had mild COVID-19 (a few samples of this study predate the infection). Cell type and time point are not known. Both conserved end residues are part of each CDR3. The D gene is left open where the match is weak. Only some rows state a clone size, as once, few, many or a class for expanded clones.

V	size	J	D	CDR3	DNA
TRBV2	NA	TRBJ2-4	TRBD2	CASRGLAGSLAKNIQYF	TGTGCCAGCAGGGGACTAGCGGGGTCACTAGCCAAAAACATTCAGTACTTC
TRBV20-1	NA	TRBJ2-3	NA	CSASGAPWDPDTQYF	TGCAGTGCTAGTGGGGCGCCTTGGGATCCAGATACGCAGTATTTT
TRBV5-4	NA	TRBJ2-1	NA	CASSLEPGGSYNEQFF	TGTGCCAGCAGCTTGGAACCCGGGGGTTCCTACAATGAGCAGTTCTTC
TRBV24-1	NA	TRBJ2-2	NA	CATSDLDTLTGELFF	TGTGCCACCAGTGATTTGGACACCCTCACCGGGGAGCTGTTTTTT
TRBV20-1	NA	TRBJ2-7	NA	CSAPISYEQYF	TGCAGTGCCCCCATCTCCTACGAGCAGTACTTC
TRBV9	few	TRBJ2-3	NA	CASSGSPASTDTQYF	TGTGCCAGCAGCGGATCCCCCGCTAGCACAGATACGCAGTATTTT
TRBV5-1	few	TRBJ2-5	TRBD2	CASSLVIATTSGGVSQYF	TGCGCCAGCAGCTTGGTCATTGCTACTACTAGCGGTGGGGTGAGCCAGTACTTC
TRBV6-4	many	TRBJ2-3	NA	CASSDGGATDTQYF	TGTGCCAGCAGTGACGGGGGGGCCACAGATACGCAGTATTTT
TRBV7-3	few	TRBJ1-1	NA	CASSFGPGGTEAFF	TGTGCCAGCAGCTTCGGCCCTGGGGGCACTGAAGCTTTCTTT
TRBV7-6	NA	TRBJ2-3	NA	CASSFGPGSTDTQYF	TGTGCCAGCAGCTTTGGTCCAGGATCCACAGATACGCAGTATTTT
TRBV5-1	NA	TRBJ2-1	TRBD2	CASSPGRTSGERWDPRNEQFF	TGCGCCAGCAGCCCCGGGCGGACTAGCGGGGAGAGGTGGGACCCCAGGAATGAGCAGTTCTTC
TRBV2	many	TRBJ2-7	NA	CASSEVRLGAYEQYF	TGTGCCAGCAGTGAAGTGAGACTAGGGGCCTACGAGCAGTACTTC
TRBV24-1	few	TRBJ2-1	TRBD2	CATSDSVSSGRYNEQFF	TGTGCCACCAGTGATTCGGTTTCTAGCGGGAGGTATAATGAGCAGTTCTTC
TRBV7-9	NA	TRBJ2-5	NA	CASSRGFQETQYF	TGTGCCAGCAGCCGGGGTTTTCAAGAGACCCAGTACTTC
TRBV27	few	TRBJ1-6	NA	CASSKSTGTSEHF	TGTGCCAGCAGTAAATCTACCGGGACATCTGAACACTTT
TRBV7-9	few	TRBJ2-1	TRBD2	CASSLGVAGNNEQFF	TGTGCCAGCAGCTTAGGGGTAGCGGGGAACAATGAGCAGTTCTTC
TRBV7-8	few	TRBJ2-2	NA	CASSLSGVQNTGELFF	TGTGCCAGCAGCTTATCAGGGGTACAGAACACCGGGGAGCTGTTTTTT
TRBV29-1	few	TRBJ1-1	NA	CSVELAPAGTEAFF	TGCAGCGTTGAATTGGCCCCCGCCGGCACTGAAGCTTTCTTT
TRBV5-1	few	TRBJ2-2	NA	CASSGVTGELFF	TGCGCCAGCAGCGGGGTCACCGGGGAGCTGTTTTTT
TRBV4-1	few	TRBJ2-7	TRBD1	CASSQWTGGDNEQYF	TGCGCCAGCAGCCAATGGACAGGGGGTGATAACGAGCAGTACTTC
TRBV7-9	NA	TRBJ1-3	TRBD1	CASSLRGQSGNTIYF	TGTGCCAGCAGTCTTAGGGGGCAATCTGGAAACACCATATATTTT
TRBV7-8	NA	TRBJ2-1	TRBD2	CASSSSRAGVVNEQFF	TGTGCCAGCAGCTCATCTAGGGCGGGAGTGGTTAATGAGCAGTTCTTC
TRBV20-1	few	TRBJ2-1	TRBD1	CSAKGGTGIANEQFF	TGCAGTGCTAAAGGTGGGACAGGAATAGCCAATGAGCAGTTCTTC
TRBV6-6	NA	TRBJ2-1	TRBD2	CASSSTSGGVNEQFF	TGTGCCAGCAGTTCCACGAGCGGGGGGGTAAATGAGCAGTTCTTC
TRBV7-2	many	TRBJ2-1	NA	CASSLAKDREQFF	TGTGCCAGCAGCTTAGCTAAAGACAGGGAGCAGTTCTTC
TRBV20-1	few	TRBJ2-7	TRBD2	CSARSLAGDPYEQYF	TGCAGTGCTAGGTCACTAGCGGGCGATCCCTACGAGCAGTACTTC
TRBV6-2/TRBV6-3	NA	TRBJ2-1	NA	CASSAQGGSVNEQFF	TGTGCCAGCAGTGCACAGGGCGGGAGTGTCAATGAGCAGTTCTTC
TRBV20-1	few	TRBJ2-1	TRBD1	CSARGTGDYNEQFF	TGCAGTGCTAGAGGGACAGGGGACTACAATGAGCAGTTCTTC